Listed here are 15 T cell receptor beta chains from one sample, sequenced in a study of OX40 agonist ivuxolimab in advanced cancers. This table comes from immunoSEQ multiplex PCR, and its TCRdb copy is limited to in-frame clones, with some not included. Here the sample spans 53,000 or so clones, around 88% being singletons. Sample: CD4+ or CD8+ T cells sorted from blood, taken in a trial of the OX40 agonist ivuxolimab. These receptors originate from an adult with an advanced solid tumor such as melanoma, head and neck, liver or kidney cancer.

The gene calls are TRBV29-1 and TRBJ2-2, with 8 bases aligning to TRBD1. CDR1 and CDR2 from the germline V gene are SQVTM and ANQGSEA. CDR3 size: 14 residues. V trimming: 4 bases; J trimming: 1 base; junction bases outside the gene matches: 2. CDR3 nucleotide sequence: TGCAGCGTTGGGACAGGGTGGAACACCGGGGAGCTGTTTTTT. Residues: CSVGTGWNTGELFF.

V and J are TRBV5-1 and TRBJ1-4, with 10 bases aligning to TRBD1. This CDR3 region has 15 residues. V lost 1 base, J lost 5 bases, and 2 bases stayed unmatched. Germline CDR1 and CDR2: SGHRS and YFSETQ. CDR3 loop: CASSLLGQGNEKLFF. CDR3 bases: TGCGCCAGCAGCTTGCTGGGACAGGGGAATGAAAAACTGTTTTTT.

This clone was seen just once. The rearrangement joins TRBV11-2 to TRBJ2-5; 11 nucleotides line up with TRBD1. The CDR3 runs to 14 residues. CDR1 is SGHAT, CDR2 FQNNGV, per germline. With 6 bases clipped from V and 7 bases from J, the junction kept 7 bases outside the gene matches. In DNA form, the CDR3 reads TGTGCCAGCAGAAGGGACAGGGGGTTCGGGACCCAGTACTTC. Translated: CASRRDRGFGTQYF.

This chain connects TRBV6-5 to TRBJ2-1; 10 bases are shared with TRBD2. The CDR3 contains 13 residues. Germline V gene data show CDR1 as MNHEY and CDR2 as SVGAGI. V lost 2 bases to trimming and J lost 15 bases; unmatched junction nucleotides: 7. The CDR3 DNA reads as TGTGCCAGCAGTTACACCGATACTAGCGGGGCGTTCTTC. Its protein product is CASSYTDTSGAFF.

This clone was observed once. V and J are TRBV7-8 and TRBJ2-3; D remains unclear. CDR1 and CDR2 (germline): SGHVS, FQNEAQ. V lost 0 bases, J lost 4 bases, and 5 bases lay in between. This CDR3 spans 13 amino acids. CDR3 in amino acids: CASSLARSDTQYF. The CDR3 nucleotides read TGTGCCAGCAGCTTAGCTCGTTCAGATACGCAGTATTTT.

The sample holds one count of this clone. V is TRBV10-3 and J is TRBJ1-5; no definite D call. The ends were cut back, 3 bases at V and 0 bases at J, with 6 bases in the middle. The CDR3 has 14 residues. Germline assignment: CDR1 ENHRY and CDR2 SYGVKD. CDR3 DNA sequence: TGTGCCATCAGTGACCCCGGTAGCAATCAGCCCCAGCATTTT. Translating gives CAISDPGSNQPQHF.

This CDR3 reads CASRGRGDTQYF. CDR3 nucleotide sequence: TGTGCCAGCAGGGGGCGGGGAGATACGCAGTATTTT. The chain carries TRBV7-2 and TRBJ2-3; D is perhaps TRBD2 (6 bases). Between the trimmed V and J ends, which lost 6 bases and 5 bases, there was a span of 9 bases. This CDR3 contains 12 residues. Germline CDR1 SGHTA, CDR2 FQGNSA. Drawing the rest from reference TRBV7-2 and TRBJ2-3, the complete variable domain is GAGVSQSPSNKVTEKGKDVELRCDPISGHTALYWYRQSLGQGLEFLIYFQGNSAPDKSGLPSDRFSAERTGGSVSTLTIQRTQQEDSAVYLCASRGRGDTQYFGPGTRLTVL.

This rearrangement joins TRBV6-6 to TRBJ2-7; 8 bases align to TRBD2. V gave up 2 bases and J gave up 4 bases; unmatched junction bases: 4. CDR1 MNHNY and CDR2 SVGAGI come from the germline V gene (reference sequence). This CDR3 spans 14 amino acids. The CDR3 reads CASSYGAGGYEQYF. The CDR3 DNA is TGTGCCAGCAGTTACGGCGCGGGAGGATACGAGCAGTACTTC.

The chain links TRBV5-8 to TRBJ2-1; the D gene is possibly TRBD2 (5 bases). The germline V gene encodes CDR1 SGHTS and CDR2 YDEGEE. This CDR3 is 15 amino acids long. Trimming took 3 bases from V and 1 from J, leaving 11 bases between them. The CDR3 region has the DNA TGTGCCAGCAGCTGGAGCGGCCAATCCTACAATGAGCAGTTCTTC. Its protein product is CASSWSGQSYNEQFF.

This chain uses TRBV2 with TRBJ1-1; the D is unclear. Trimming left V 6 bases short and J 2 bases short, with 13 bases between. The CDR3 covers 14 residues. Looked up from germline, CDR1 is SNHLY and CDR2 is FYNNEI. The CDR3 DNA reads as TGTGCCAGCAGCGGGCAGCGGGCTAACACTGAAGCTTTCTTT. Protein: CASSGQRANTEAFF.

This clone was seen a handful of times. The gene calls are TRBV7-9 and TRBJ1-1; no clear D. The germline V and J ends were trimmed by 1 base and 4 bases, with 1 base remaining between them. The CDR3 sequence is 11 residues long. Germline loops: CDR1 SEHNR, CDR2 FQNEAQ (reference sequence). Here the CDR3 reads CASSLGTEAFF. The CDR3 bases are TGTGCCAGCAGCTTAGGCACTGAAGCTTTCTTT.

V usage is TRBV7-9 and J usage is TRBJ1-1; 9 nucleotides agree with TRBD1. The trim removed 3 bases at V and 1 base at J, leaving 3 bases unmatched. Germline V gene lookup returns CDR1 SEHNR and CDR2 FQNEAQ (reference sequence). The CDR3 sequence is 15 residues long. The CDR3 coding sequence is TGTGCCAGCAGCTTGGGACAGGGATCGAACACTGAAGCTTTCTTT. It codes for CASSLGQGSNTEAFF.

This clone has just one count. The gene calls are TRBV10-2 and TRBJ2-2; D is unresolved. V was clipped by 7 bases and J by 0 bases, with 9 bases between them. The germline gives CDR1 WSHSY, CDR2 SAAADI. The CDR3 sequence is 14 residues long. Here the CDR3 reads CASKNGANTGELFF. The CDR3 coding sequence is TGCGCCAGCAAGAATGGGGCGAACACCGGGGAGCTGTTTTTT.

The chain combines TRBV7-2 with TRBJ1-4; D ambiguous. The CDR3 runs 14 residues. In germline, CDR1 is SGHTA, CDR2 FQGNSA. Trimming shortened V by 3 bases and J by 3 bases, and 8 bases separated the two germline ends. The CDR3 spells CASSLVGPNEKLFF. Written as DNA, the CDR3 is TGTGCCAGCAGCTTGGTGGGCCCTAATGAAAAACTGTTTTTT.

This chain links TRBV4-1 with TRBJ1-5; no reliable D call. Germline assignment: CDR1 MGHRA and CDR2 YSYEKL. The CDR3 extends over 15 amino acids. V was shortened by 0 bases and J by 7 bases, with 13 bases between the two germline ends. The CDR3 sequence is CASSQDGGQRQPQHF. The CDR3 nucleotides read TGCGCCAGCAGCCAAGATGGAGGGCAGCGACAGCCCCAGCATTTT.